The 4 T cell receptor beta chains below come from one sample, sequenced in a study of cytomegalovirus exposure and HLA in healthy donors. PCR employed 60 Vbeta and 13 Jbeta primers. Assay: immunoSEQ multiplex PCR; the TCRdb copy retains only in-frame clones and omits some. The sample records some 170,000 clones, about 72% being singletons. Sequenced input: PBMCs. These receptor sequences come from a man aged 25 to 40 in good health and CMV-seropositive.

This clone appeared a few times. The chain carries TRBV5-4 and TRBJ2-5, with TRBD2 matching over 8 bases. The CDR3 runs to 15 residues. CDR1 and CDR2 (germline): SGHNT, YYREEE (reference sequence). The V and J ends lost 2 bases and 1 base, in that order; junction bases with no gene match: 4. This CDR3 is CASSFERGSQETQYF. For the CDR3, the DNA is TGTGCCAGCAGCTTCGAGCGGGGGAGCCAAGAGACCCAGTACTTC. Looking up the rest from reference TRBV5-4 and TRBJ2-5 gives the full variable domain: ETGVTQSPTHLIKTRGQQVTLRCSSQSGHNTVSWYQQALGQGPQFIFQYYREEENGRGNFPPRFSGLQFPNYSSELNVNALELDDSALYLCASSFERGSQETQYFGPGTRLLVL.

The DNA for the CDR3 is TGTGCCAGCAGCGTGGACTCGCTGGGGGAGCAGTTCTTC. Translation: CASSVDSLGEQFF. V usage is TRBV2 and J usage is TRBJ2-1, with D possibly being TRBD2 (5 bases). With 6 bases removed from V and 10 bases from J, the gap between germline ends came to 16 bases. In germline, CDR1 is SNHLY, CDR2 FYNNEI. This CDR3 region has 13 residues.

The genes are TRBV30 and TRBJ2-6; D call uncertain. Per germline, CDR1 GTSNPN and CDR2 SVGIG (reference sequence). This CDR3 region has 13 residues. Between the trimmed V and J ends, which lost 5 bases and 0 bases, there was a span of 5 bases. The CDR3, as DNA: TGTGCCTGGGACTCCTCTGGGGCCAACGTCCTGACTTTC. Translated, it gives CAWDSSGANVLTF.

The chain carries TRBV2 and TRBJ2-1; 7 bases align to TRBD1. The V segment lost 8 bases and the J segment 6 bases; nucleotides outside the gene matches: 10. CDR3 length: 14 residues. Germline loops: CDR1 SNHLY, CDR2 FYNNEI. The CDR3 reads CASVIDRASNEQFF. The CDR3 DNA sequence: TGTGCCAGCGTTATTGACAGGGCCAGCAATGAGCAGTTCTTC. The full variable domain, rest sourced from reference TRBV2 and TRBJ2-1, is EPEVTQTPSHQVTQMGQEVILRCVPISNHLYFYWYRQILGQKVEFLVSFYNNEISEKSEIFDDQFSVERPDGSNFTLKIRSTKLEDSAMYFCASVIDRASNEQFFGPGTRLTVL.